A single sample gave rise to the 5 T cell receptor beta chains below, sequenced in a study of blood T cell repertoires in COVID-19. TCRdb keeps only in-frame clones here, not all; method: immunoSEQ multiplex PCR. The table includes 150,000 to 200,000 clones, 80% to 85% detected once. The source material was peripheral blood. All receptors come from a woman in her seventies with COVID-19, enrolled during active disease.

This clone was observed a few times. The rearrangement links TRBV5-6 to TRBJ2-7; D is uncertain. V dropped 4 bases and J dropped 3 bases, with 11 bases sitting between them. The CDR3 length is 13 residues. The V gene's germline CDR1 is SGHDT and CDR2 YYEEEE. CDR3 bases: TGTGCCAGCAGCCCTGTCGAGAACTACGAGCAGTACTTC. Translated, it gives CASSPVENYEQYF.

The rearrangement uses TRBV7-2 and TRBJ1-4; D might be TRBD1 (5 bases). The V and J ends lost 8 bases and 8 bases respectively, with 18 bases between them. Germline V CDR1 and CDR2: SGHTA, FQGNSA. The CDR3 has 14 amino acids. CDR3 amino acids: CASGPGGVREKLFF. The CDR3 bases are TGTGCCAGCGGACCCGGAGGGGTTCGGGAAAAACTGTTTTTT.

With respect to this clone: Other DNA sequences from this sample encode an identical CDR3 as well. The rearrangement joins TRBV4-3 to TRBJ1-4, with 7 bases that match TRBD1. The junction had 7 bases not matched to a gene; V was cut back by 0 bases and J by 6 bases. The CDR3 loop spans 16 amino acids. Germline V gives CDR1 LGHNA, CDR2 YSLEER. Written as DNA, the CDR3 is TGCGCCAGCAGCCAAGAAGGGAGTCAGGGGGATGAAAAACTGTTTTTT. Translation: CASSQEGSQGDEKLFF.

The genes are TRBV7-2 and TRBJ2-1; 10 bases align to TRBD2. The CDR3 sequence is 16 residues long. Germline lookup yields CDR1 SGHTA and CDR2 FQGNSA. Unmatched junction bases numbered 9, after V lost 2 bases and J lost 8 bases. CDR3 nucleotides: TGTGCCAGCAGCTTATCCTCTAGCGGGAGTTGGGATGAGCAGTTCTTC. Translating it yields CASSLSSSGSWDEQFF. The full variable domain, completed using reference TRBV7-2 and TRBJ2-1, is GAGVSQSPSNKVTEKGKDVELRCDPISGHTALYWYRQSLGQGLEFLIYFQGNSAPDKSGLPSDRFSAERTGGSVSTLTIQRTQQEDSAVYLCASSLSSSGSWDEQFFGPGTRLTVL.

In its sample, this clone was seen a few times. The genes are TRBV6-5 and TRBJ1-1; perhaps TRBD1 as D (5 bases). The CDR3 extends over 14 amino acids. Trimming took 5 bases from V and 5 from J, leaving 15 bases between them. Germline V gene data show CDR1 as MNHEY and CDR2 as SVGAGI. The CDR3 spells CASSRTTVLTEAFF. The CDR3 bases are TGTGCCAGCAGTAGAACGACAGTCCTTACTGAAGCTTTCTTT.